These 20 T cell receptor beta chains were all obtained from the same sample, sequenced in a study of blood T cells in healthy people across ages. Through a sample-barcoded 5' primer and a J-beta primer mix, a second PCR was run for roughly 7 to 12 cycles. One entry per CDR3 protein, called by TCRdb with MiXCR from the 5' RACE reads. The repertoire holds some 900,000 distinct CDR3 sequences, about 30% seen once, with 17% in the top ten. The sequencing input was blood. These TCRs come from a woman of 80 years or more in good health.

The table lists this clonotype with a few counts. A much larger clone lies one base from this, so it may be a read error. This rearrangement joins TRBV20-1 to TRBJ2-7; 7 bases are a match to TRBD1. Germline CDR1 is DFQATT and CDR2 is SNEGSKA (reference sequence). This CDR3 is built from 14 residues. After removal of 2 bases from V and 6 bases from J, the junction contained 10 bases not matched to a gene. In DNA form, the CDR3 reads TGCAGTGCTAGACCCCGGGGCAGGGGGTTCGAGCAGTACTTC. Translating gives CSARPRGRGFEQYF.

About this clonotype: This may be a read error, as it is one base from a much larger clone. CDR3 amino acids: CASSQGQVRGGYTF. The CDR3 coding sequence is TGCGCCAGCAGCCAGGGACAGGTCCGTGGAGGCTACACCTTC. The chain combines TRBV4-3 with TRBJ1-2; 8 nucleotides match TRBD1. Trimming at V came to 3 bases and at J to 8 bases, leaving 8 bases not matched to a gene. The CDR3 loop spans 14 amino acids. In germline, CDR1 is LGHNA, CDR2 YSLEER.

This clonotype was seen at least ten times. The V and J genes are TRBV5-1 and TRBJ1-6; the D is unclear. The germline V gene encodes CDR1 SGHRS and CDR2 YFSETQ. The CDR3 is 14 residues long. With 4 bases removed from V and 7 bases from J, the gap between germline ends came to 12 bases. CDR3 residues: CASSPRTPNSPLHF. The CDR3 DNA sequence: TGCGCCAGCAGCCCTCGGACCCCGAATTCACCCCTCCACTTT.

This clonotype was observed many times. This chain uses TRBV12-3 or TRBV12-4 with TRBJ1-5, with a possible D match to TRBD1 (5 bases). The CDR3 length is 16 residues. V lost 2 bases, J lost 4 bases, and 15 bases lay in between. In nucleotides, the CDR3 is TGTGCCAGCAGTTTAAGTTACCCCGGGGGGAATCAGCCCCAGCATTTT. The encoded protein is CASSLSYPGGNQPQHF.

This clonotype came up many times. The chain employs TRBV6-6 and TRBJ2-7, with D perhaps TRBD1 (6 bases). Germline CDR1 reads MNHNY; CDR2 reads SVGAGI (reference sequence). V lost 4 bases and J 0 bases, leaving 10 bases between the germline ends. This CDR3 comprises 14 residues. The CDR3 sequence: CASSFSTGSYEQYF. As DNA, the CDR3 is TGTGCCAGCAGTTTTTCGACAGGCTCCTACGAGCAGTACTTC.

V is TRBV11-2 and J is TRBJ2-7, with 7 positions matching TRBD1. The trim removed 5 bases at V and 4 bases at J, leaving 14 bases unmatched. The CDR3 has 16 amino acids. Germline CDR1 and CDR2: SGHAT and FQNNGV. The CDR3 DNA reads TGTGCCAGCAGCACTACACCCGGGACAGCCGAGTACGAGCAGTACTTC. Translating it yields CASSTTPGTAEYEQYF.

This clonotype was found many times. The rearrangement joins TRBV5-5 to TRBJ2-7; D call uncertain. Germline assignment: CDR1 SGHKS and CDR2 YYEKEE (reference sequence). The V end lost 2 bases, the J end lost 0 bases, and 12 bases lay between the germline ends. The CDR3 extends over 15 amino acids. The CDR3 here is CASSFPAPSSYEQYF. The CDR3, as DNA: TGTGCCAGCAGCTTTCCGGCGCCCAGCTCCTACGAGCAGTACTTC.

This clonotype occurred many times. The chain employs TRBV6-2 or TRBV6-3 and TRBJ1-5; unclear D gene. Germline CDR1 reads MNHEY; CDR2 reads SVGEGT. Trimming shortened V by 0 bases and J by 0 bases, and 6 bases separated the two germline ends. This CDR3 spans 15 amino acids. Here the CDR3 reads CASSYSGASNQPQHF. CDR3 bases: TGTGCCAGCAGTTACTCGGGAGCTAGCAATCAGCCCCAGCATTTT.

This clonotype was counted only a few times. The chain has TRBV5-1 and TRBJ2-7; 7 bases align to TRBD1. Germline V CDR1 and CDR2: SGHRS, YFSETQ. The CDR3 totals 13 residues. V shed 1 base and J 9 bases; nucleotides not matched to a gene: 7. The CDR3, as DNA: TGCGCCAGCAGCTTGACGGTTGACAGGGCGCAGTACTTC. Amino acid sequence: CASSLTVDRAQYF.

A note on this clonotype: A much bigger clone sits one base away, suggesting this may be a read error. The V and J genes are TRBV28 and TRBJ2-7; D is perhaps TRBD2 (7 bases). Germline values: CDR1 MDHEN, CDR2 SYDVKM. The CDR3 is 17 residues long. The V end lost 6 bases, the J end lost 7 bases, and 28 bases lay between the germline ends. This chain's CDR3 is CASSPRGALSSYNEQYF. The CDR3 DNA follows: TGTGCCAGCAGCCCCCGGGGGGCCCTTAGCTCCTACAATGAGCAGTACTTC.

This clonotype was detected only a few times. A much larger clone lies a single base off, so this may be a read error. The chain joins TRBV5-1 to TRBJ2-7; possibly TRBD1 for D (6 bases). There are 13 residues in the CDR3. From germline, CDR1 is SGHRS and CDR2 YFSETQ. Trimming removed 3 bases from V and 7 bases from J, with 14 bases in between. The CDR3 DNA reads TGCGCCAGCAGCTCCGGGACATTACATGAGCAGTACTTC. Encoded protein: CASSSGTLHEQYF. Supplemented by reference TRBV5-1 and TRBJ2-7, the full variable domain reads KAGVTQTPRYLIKTRGQQVTLSCSPISGHRSVSWYQQTPGQGLQFLFEYFSETQRNKGNFPGRFSGRQFSNSRSEMNVSTLELGDSALYLCASSSGTLHEQYFGPGTRLTVT.

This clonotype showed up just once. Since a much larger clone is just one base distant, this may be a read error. The CDR3 DNA reads TGTGCCGGCAGCCCGCGACACCTTGCAACTAATGAAAAACTGTTTTTT. Amino acid sequence: CAGSPRHLATNEKLFF. This chain connects TRBV7-2 to TRBJ1-4; D gene unclear. Germline loops: CDR1 SGHTA, CDR2 FQGNSA. CDR3 length equals 16 residues.

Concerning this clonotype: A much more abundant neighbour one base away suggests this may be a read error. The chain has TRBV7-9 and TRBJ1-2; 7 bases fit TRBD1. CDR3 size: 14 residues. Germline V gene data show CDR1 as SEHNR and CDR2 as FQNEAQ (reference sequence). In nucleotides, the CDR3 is TGTGCCAGCAGCTCTAGGACAGGCTCTTATGGCCACACCTTC. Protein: CASSSRTGSYGHTF. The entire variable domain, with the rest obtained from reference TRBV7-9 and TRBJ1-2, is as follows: DTGVSQNPRHKITKRGQNVTFRCDPISEHNRLYWYRQTLGQGPEFLTYFQNEAQLEKSRLLSDRFSAERPKGSFSTLEIQRTEQGDSAMYLCASSSRTGSYGHTFGSGTRLTVV.

CDR3 region: CATFPMERGAPGGSYEQYF. The CDR3 DNA reads as TGTGCCACCTTTCCTATGGAGCGGGGGGCCCCCGGTGGGTCCTACGAGCAGTACTTC. The V gene is TRBV6-1, the J gene TRBJ2-7; 9 bases agree with TRBD2. Germline assignment: CDR1 MNHNS and CDR2 SASEGT. The CDR3 sequence is 19 residues long. The V gene end was trimmed by 10 bases and the J gene end by 1 base; junction bases not matched to a gene: 23.

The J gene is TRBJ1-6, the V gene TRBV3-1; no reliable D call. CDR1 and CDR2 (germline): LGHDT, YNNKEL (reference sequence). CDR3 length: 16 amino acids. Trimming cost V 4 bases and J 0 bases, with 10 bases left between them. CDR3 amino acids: CASSRTGSSYNSPLHF. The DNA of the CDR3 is TGTGCCAGCAGCCGAACGGGTAGCTCCTATAATTCACCCCTCCACTTT.

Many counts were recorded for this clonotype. DNA for the CDR3: TGTGCCACCAGTGATTCAGGGTACAATCAGCCCCAGCATTTT. Residues: CATSDSGYNQPQHF. The rearrangement uses TRBV24-1 and TRBJ1-5, with D possibly TRBD1 on 5 matching bases. The V gene's germline CDR1 is KGHDR and CDR2 SFDVKD. Trimming removed 2 bases at V and 3 bases at J, with 7 bases between. CDR3 size: 14 residues.

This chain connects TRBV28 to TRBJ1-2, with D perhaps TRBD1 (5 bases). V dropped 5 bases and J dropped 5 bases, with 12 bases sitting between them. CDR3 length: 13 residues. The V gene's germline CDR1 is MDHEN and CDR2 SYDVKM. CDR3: CASSLQDTYGYTF. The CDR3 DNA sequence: TGTGCCAGCAGTCTCCAGGACACTTATGGCTACACCTTC.

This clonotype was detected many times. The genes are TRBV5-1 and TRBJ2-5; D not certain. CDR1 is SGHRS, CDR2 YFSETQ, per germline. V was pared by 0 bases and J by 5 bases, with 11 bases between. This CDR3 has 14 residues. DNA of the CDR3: TGCGCCAGCAGCTTGGAGCCGACCATGGAGACCCAGTACTTC. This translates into CASSLEPTMETQYF.

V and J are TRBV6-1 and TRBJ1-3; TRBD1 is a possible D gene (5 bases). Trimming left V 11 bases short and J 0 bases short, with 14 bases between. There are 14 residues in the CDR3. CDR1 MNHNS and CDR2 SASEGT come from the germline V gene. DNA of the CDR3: TGTGCCGGGGGAACGGGGAGCTCTGGAAACACCATATATTTT. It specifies CAGGTGSSGNTIYF.

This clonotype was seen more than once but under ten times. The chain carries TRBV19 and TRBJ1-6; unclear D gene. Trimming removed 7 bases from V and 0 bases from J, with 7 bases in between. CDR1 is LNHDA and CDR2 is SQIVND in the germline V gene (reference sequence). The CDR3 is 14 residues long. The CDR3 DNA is TGTGCCAGTACCGCGAGCTCCTATAATTCACCCCTCCACTTT. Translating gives CASTASSYNSPLHF.